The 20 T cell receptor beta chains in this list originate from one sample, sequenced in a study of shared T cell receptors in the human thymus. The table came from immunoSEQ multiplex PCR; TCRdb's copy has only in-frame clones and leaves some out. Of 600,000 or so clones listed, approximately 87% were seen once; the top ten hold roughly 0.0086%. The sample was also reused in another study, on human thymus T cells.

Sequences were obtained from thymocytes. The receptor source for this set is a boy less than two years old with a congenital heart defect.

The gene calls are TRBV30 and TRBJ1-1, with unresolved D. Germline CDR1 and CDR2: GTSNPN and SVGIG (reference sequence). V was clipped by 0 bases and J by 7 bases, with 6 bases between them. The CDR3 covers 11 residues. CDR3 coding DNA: TGTGCCTGGAGTGTTCACAGTGAAGCTTTCTTT. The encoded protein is CAWSVHSEAFF.

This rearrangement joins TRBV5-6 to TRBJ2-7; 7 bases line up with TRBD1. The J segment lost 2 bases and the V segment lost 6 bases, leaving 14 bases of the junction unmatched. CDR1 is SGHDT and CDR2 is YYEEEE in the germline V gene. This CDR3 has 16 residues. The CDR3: CASKETGTAHPYEQYF. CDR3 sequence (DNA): TGTGCCAGCAAGGAAACCGGGACAGCCCACCCCTACGAGCAGTACTTC.

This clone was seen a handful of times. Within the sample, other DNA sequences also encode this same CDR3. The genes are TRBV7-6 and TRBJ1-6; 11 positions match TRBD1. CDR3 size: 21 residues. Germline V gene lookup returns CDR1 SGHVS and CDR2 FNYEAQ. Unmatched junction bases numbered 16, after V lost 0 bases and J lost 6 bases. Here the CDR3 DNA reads TGTGCCAGCAGCTTAGCTGCGGACAGGGGGCGAAGGTTCCGGAGTAATTCACCCCTCCACTTT. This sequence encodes CASSLAADRGRRFRSNSPLHF.

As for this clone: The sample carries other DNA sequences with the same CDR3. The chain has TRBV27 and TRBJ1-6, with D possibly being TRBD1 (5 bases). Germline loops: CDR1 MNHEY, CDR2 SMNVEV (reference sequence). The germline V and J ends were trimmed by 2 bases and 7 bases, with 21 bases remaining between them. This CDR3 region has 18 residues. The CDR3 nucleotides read TGTGCCAGCAGTTTAGGTGCCTCCCGGAGGGGAGGGAATTCACCCCTCCACTTT. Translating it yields CASSLGASRRGGNSPLHF.

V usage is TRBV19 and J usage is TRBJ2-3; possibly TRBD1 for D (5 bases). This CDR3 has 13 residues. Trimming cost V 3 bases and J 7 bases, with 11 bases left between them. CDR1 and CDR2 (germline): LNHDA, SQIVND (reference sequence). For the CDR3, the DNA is TGTGCCAGTAGTATGTGGGGCGTACATACGCAGTATTTT. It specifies CASSMWGVHTQYF.

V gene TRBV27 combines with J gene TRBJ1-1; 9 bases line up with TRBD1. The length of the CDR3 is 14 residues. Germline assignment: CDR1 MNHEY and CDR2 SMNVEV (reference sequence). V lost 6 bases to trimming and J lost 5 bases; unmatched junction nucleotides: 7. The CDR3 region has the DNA TGTGCCAGCAGACAACAGGGGGCGCGGACTGAAGCTTTCTTT. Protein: CASRQQGARTEAFF.

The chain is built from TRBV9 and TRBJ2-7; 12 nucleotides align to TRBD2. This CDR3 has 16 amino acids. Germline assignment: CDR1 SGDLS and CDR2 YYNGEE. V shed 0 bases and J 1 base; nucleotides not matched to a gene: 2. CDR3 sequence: CASSVASGGVSYEQYF. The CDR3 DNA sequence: TGTGCCAGCAGCGTAGCTAGCGGGGGGGTGTCCTACGAGCAGTACTTC.

The CDR3, as DNA: TGTGCCAGCAGTGAACCCAGGGGCTACACCTTC. It codes for CASSEPRGYTF. This chain joins TRBV2 and TRBJ1-2; D is ambiguous. The CDR3 sequence is 11 residues long. V lost 2 bases and J 8 bases, leaving 6 bases between the germline ends. Germline V gives CDR1 SNHLY, CDR2 FYNNEI.

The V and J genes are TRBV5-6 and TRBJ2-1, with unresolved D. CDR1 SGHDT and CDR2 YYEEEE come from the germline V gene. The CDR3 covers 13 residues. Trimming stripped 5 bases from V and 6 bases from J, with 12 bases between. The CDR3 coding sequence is TGTGCCAGCAGGGGCCCCCGTACCAATGAGCAGTTCTTC. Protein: CASRGPRTNEQFF.

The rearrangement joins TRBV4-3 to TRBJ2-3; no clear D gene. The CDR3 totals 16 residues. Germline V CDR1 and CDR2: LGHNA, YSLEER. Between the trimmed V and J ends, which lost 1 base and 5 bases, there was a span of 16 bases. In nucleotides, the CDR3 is TGCGCCAGCAGCCAAGGTCAGAGACACGAACGAGATACGCAGTATTTT. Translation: CASSQGQRHERDTQYF.

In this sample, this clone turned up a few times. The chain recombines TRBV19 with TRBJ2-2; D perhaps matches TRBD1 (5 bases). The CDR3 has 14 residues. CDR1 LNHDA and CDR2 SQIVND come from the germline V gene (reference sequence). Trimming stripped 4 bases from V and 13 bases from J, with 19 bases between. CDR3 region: CASSTHTGPVGLFF. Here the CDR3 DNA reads TGTGCCAGTAGTACGCACACAGGCCCTGTTGGGCTGTTTTTT.

The CDR3 region has the DNA TGTGCCAGCAGCGTAGAAGGGGGTAGGGGCGAGCAGTACTTC. This encodes CASSVEGGRGEQYF. The V call is TRBV9, the J call TRBJ2-7; perhaps TRBD1 as D (6 bases). The CDR3 contains 14 residues. Germline lookup yields CDR1 SGDLS and CDR2 YYNGEE. V lost 0 bases to trimming and J lost 6 bases, with 13 bases between them.

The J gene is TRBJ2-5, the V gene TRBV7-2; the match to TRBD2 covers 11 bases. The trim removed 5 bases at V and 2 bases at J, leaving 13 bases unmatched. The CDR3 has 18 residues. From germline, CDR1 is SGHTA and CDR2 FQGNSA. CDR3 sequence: CASSAHPLAGGLQETQYF. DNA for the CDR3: TGTGCCAGCAGCGCACACCCTCTAGCGGGGGGCTTACAAGAGACCCAGTACTTC.

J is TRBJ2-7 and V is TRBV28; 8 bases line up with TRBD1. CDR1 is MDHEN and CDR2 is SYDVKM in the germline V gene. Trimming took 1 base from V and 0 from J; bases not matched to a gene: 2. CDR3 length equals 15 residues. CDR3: CASSLSGQASYEQYF. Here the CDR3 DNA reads TGTGCCAGCAGTTTATCGGGACAGGCCTCCTACGAGCAGTACTTC.

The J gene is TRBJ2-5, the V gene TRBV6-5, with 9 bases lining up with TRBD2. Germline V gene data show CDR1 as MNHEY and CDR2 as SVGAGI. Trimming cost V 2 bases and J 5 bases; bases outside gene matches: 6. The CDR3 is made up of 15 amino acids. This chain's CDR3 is CASSYRASGNETQYF. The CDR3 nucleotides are TGTGCCAGCAGTTACCGGGCTAGCGGGAATGAGACCCAGTACTTC.

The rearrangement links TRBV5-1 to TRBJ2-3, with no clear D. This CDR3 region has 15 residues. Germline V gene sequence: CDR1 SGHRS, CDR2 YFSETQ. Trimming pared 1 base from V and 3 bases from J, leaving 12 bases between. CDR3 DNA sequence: TGCGCCAGCAGCTTGCCTAGTTATAGGACAGATACGCAGTATTTT. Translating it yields CASSLPSYRTDTQYF. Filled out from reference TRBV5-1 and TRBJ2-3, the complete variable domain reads KAGVTQTPRYLIKTRGQQVTLSCSPISGHRSVSWYQQTPGQGLQFLFEYFSETQRNKGNFPGRFSGRQFSNSRSEMNVSTLELGDSALYLCASSLPSYRTDTQYFGPGTRLTVL.

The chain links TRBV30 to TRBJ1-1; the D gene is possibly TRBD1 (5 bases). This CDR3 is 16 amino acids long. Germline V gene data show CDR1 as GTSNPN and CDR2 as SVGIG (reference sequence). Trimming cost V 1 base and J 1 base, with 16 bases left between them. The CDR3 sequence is CAWSATGHPTNTEAFF. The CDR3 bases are TGTGCCTGGAGTGCCACAGGACACCCTACGAACACTGAAGCTTTCTTT.

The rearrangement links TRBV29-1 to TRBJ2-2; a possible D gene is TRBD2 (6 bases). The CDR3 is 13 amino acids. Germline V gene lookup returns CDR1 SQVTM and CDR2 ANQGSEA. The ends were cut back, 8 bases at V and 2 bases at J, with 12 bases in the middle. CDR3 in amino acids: CSTRLGNTGELFF. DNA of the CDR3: TGCAGCACTCGACTAGGAAACACCGGGGAGCTGTTTTTT.

CDR3 residues: CASSQGSDRDLEQFF. In DNA form, the CDR3 reads TGTGCCAGCAGCCAAGGATCCGACAGGGACCTTGAGCAGTTCTTC. The chain couples TRBV14 to TRBJ2-1; 7 bases align to TRBD1. The V gene end was trimmed by 1 base and the J gene end by 9 bases; junction bases not matched to a gene: 9. This CDR3 has 15 residues. The germline V gene has CDR1 SGHDN and CDR2 FVKESK.

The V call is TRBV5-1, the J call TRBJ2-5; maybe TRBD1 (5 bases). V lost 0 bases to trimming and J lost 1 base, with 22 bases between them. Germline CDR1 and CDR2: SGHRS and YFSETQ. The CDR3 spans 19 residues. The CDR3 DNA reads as TGCGCCAGCAGCTTGGACGGTCTCCAGGGCCATAATGTCCAAGAGACCCAGTACTTC. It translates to CASSLDGLQGHNVQETQYF.